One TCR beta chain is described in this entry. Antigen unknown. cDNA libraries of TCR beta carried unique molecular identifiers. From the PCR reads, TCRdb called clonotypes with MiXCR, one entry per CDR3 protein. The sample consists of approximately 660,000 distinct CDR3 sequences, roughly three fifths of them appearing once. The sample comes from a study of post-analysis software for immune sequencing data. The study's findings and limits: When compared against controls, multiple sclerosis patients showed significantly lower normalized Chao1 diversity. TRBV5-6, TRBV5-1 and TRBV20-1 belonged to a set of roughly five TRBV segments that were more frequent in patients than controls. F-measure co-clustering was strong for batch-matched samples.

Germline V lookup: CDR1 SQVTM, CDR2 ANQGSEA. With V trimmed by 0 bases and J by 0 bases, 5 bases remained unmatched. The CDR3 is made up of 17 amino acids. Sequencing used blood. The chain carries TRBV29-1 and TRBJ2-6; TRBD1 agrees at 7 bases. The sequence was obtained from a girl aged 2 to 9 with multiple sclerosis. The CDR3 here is CSVEDPGQSSGANVLTF. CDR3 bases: TGCAGCGTTGAAGATCCGGGACAGAGCTCTGGGGCCAACGTCCTGACTTTC.